This entry lists 2 T cell receptor beta chains sequenced from one sample in a study of T cell responses to AZD1222 COVID-19 vaccine. Clones were read by immunoSEQ multiplex PCR, and TCRdb kept only the in-frame ones, dropping some. The sample lists approximately 79,000 clones, approximately 91% occurring once. Sequences were derived from peripheral blood, sampled on day 0 of AZD1222 vaccination. The receptors shown here come from an adult in good health.

This CDR3 reads CASSSPGAGAYNSPLHF. The CDR3 coding sequence is TGTGCCAGCAGTTCCCCCGGGGCAGGGGCATATAATTCACCCCTCCACTTT. The genes are TRBV28 and TRBJ1-6, with TRBD1 as a possible D gene (6 bases). Trimming took 4 bases from V and 4 from J, leaving 17 bases between them. This CDR3 has 17 amino acids. Germline CDR1 MDHEN, CDR2 SYDVKM.

This clone occurred once. This CDR3 is also generated by other DNA sequences in the sample. The chain recombines TRBV5-1 with TRBJ1-5, with D hard to call. The CDR3 sequence is 14 residues long. Germline lookup yields CDR1 SGHRS and CDR2 YFSETQ. V shed 2 bases and J shed 0 bases, with 6 bases lying between them. The CDR3 DNA sequence: TGCGCCAGCAGCTTAGACGGTAGCAATCAGCCCCAGCATTTT. The encoded protein is CASSLDGSNQPQHF.